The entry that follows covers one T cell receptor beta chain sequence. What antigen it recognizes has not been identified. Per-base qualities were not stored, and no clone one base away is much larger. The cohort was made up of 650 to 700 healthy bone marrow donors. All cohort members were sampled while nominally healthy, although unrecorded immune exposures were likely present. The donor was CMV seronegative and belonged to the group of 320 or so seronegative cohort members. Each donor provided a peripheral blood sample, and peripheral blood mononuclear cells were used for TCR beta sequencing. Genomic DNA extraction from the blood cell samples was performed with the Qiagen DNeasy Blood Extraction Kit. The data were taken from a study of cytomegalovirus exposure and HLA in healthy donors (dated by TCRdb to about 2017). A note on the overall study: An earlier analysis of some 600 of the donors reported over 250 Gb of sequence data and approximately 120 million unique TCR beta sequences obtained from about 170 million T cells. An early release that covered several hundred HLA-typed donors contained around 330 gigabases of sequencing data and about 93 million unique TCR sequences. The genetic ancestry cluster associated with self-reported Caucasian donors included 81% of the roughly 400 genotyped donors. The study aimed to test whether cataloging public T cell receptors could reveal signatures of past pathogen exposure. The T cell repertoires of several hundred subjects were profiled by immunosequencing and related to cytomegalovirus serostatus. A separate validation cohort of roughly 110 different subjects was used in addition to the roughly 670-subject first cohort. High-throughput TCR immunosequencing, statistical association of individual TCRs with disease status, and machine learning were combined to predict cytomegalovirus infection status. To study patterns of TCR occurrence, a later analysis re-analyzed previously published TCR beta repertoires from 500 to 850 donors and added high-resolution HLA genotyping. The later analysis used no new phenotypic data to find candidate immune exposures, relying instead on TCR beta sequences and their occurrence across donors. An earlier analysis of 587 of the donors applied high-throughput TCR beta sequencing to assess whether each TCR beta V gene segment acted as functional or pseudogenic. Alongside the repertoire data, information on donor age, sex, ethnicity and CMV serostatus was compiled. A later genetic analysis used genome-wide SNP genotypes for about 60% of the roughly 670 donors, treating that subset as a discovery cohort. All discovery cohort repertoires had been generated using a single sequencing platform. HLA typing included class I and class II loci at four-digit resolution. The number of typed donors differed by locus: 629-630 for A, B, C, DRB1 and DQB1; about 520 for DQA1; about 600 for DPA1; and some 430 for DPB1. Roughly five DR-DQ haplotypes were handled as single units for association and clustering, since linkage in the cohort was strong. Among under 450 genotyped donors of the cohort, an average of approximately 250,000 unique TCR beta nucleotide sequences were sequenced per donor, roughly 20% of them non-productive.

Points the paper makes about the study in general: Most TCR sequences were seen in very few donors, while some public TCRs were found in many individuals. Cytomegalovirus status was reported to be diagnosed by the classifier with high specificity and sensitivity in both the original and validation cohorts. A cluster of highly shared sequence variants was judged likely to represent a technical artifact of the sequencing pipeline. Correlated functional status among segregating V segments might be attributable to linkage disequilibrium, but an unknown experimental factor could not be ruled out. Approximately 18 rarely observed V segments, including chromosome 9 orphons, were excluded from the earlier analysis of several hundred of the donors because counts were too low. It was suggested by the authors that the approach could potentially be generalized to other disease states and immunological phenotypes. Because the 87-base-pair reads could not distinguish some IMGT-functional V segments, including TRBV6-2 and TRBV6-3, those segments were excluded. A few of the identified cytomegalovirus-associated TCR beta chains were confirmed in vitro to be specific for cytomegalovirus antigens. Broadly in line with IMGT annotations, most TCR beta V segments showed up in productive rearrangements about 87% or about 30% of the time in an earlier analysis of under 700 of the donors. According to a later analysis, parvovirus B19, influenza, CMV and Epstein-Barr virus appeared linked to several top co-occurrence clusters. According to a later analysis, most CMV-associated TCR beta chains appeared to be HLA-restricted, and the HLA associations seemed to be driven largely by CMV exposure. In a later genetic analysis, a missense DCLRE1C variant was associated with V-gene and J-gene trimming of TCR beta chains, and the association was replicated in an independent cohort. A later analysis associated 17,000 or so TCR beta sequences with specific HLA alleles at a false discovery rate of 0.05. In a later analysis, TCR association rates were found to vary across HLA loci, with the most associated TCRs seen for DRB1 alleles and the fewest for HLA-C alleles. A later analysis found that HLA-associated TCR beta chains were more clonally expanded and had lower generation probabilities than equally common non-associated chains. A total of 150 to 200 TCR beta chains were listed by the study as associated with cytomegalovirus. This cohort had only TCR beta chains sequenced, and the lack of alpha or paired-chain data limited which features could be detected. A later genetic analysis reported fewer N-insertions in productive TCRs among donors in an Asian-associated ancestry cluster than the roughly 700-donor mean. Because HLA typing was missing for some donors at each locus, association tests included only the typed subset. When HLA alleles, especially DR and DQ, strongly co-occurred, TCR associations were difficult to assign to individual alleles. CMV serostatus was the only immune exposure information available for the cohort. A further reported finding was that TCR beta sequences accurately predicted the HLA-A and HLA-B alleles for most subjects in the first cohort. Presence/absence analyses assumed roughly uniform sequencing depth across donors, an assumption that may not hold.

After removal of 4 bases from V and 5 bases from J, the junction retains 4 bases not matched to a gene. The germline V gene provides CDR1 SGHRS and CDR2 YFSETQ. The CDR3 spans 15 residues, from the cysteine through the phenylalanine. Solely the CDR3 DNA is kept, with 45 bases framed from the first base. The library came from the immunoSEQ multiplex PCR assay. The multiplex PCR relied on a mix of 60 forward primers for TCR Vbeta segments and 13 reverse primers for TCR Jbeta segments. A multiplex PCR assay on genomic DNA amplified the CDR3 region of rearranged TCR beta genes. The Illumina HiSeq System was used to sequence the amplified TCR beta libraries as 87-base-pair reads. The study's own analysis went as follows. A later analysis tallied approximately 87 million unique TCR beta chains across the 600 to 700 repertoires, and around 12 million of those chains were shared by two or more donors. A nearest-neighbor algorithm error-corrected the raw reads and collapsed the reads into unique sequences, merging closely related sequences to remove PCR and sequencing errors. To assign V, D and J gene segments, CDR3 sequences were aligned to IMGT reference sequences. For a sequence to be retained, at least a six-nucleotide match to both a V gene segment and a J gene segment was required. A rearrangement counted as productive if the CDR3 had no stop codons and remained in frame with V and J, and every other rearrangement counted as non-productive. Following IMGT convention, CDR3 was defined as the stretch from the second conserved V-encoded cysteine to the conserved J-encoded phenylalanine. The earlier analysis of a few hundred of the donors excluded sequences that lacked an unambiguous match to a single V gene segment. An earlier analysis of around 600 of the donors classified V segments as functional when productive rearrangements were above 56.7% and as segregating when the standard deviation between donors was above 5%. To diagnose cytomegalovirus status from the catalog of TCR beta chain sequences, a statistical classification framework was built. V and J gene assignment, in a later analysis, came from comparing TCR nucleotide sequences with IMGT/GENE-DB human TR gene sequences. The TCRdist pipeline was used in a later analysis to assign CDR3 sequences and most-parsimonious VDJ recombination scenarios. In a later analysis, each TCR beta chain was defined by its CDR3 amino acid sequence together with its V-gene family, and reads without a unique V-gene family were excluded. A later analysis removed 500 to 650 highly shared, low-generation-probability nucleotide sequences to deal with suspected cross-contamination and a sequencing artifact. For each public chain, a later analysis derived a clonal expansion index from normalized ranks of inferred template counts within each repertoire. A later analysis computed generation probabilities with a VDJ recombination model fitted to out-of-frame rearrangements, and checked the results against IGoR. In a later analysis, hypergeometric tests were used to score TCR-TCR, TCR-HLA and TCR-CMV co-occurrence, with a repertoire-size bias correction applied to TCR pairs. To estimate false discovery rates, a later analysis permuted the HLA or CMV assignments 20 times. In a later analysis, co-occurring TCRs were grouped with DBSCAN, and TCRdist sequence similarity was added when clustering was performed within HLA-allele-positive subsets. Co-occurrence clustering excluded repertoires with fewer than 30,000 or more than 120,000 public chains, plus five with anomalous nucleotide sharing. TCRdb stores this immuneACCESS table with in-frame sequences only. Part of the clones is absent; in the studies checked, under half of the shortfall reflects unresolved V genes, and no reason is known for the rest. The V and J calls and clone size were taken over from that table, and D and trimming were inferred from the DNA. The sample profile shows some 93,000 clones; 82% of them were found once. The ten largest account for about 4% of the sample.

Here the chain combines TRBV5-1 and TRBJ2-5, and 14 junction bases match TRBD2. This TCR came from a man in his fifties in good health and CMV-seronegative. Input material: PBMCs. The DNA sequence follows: TGCGCCAGCAGCGCAAGACTAGCGGGAGGGGAGACCCAGTACTTC. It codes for CASSARLAGGETQYF.